These 3 T cell receptor beta chains were sequenced from one sample in a study of CD8 T cells in ankylosing spondylitis. Via MiXCR, TCRdb re-called the 5' RACE reads, giving one row per CDR3 protein. The table includes tens of thousands of distinct CDR3 sequences, 27% detected once. Specimen: blood, either unsorted or a sorted T cell fraction (not recorded which). Every receptor here comes from a male donor with ankylosing spondylitis or in good health (not recorded which).

Here the CDR3 reads CSATGSGELFF. The CDR3 nucleotides are TGCAGTGCTACGGGTTCCGGGGAGCTGTTTTTT. The gene calls are TRBV20-1 and TRBJ2-2; D ambiguous. V gave up 4 bases and J gave up 6 bases, with 6 bases separating them. Per germline, CDR1 DFQATT and CDR2 SNEGSKA (reference sequence). The CDR3 runs to 11 residues.

This clonotype was counted between two and nine times. The V gene is TRBV5-1, the J gene TRBJ1-2, with D possibly matching TRBD1 (6 bases). V lost 4 bases and J lost 2, with 21 bases in between. The CDR3 contains 17 residues. Germline-derived CDR1 and CDR2 are SGHRS and YFSETQ. The CDR3 region is CASSTLTGGLGNYGYTF. Here the CDR3 DNA reads TGCGCCAGCAGCACGCTGACAGGCGGTTTGGGCAACTATGGCTACACCTTC.

The chain carries TRBV24-1 and TRBJ2-1; TRBD2 might be the D (5 bases). Germline CDR1 and CDR2: KGHDR and SFDVKD. Trimming pared 4 bases from V and 7 bases from J, leaving 10 bases between. The CDR3 totals 13 residues. CDR3: CATSDHTRNEQFF. CDR3 DNA sequence: TGTGCCACCAGTGACCACACTAGGAATGAGCAGTTCTTC.